A single sample gave rise to the 21 T cell receptor beta chains below, sequenced in a study of T-cell reconstitution after alpha-beta-depleted transplantation in children. The TCRbeta library was prepared with unique molecular identifiers. TCRdb redid the calling of the PCR reads with MiXCR, one entry per CDR3 protein. The table lists hundreds of thousands of distinct CDR3 sequences, about an eighth of them singletons. The sample consisted of PBMCs, taken before TCRalphabeta/CD19-depleted stem cell transplant. Source of these receptors: a girl aged 2-10 years with congenital amegakaryocytic thrombocytopenia, due to receive a stem cell transplant.

This clonotype has a handful of counts. V gene TRBV29-1 combines with J gene TRBJ2-1; TRBD1 is a possible D gene (6 bases). The V gene's germline CDR1 is SQVTM and CDR2 ANQGSEA. The CDR3 covers 14 residues. Trimming cost V 6 bases and J 9 bases, with 21 bases left between them. CDR3 sequence reads: CSVAGRQERSEQFF. CDR3 nucleotides: TGCAGCGTCGCTGGGAGACAGGAGAGGAGTGAGCAGTTCTTC.

This clonotype was seen a handful of times. Compared with germline, one end of the junction differs, possibly owing to a read error. The DNA for the CDR3 is TGTGCCAGCAGTGGAGCATGGCAAAGCGGCCCCTTTTTC. It encodes CASSGAWQSGPFF. J is TRBJ2-2 and V is TRBV2; D is possibly TRBD2 (5 bases). The CDR3 extends over 13 amino acids. Per the germline V gene, CDR1 is SNHLY and CDR2 is FYNNEI.

The gene calls are TRBV5-1 and TRBJ2-6; no clear D gene. The CDR3 is made up of 17 amino acids. CDR1 is SGHRS, CDR2 YFSETQ, per germline. V lost 0 bases and J lost 4, with 14 bases in between. CDR3 in DNA: TGCGCCAGCAGCTTGGAACCAGCGTCTGGGGGGGCCAACGTCCTGACTTTC. Translated, it gives CASSLEPASGGANVLTF.

This clonotype was recorded a few times. The V gene is TRBV20-1, the J gene TRBJ2-1; 7 nucleotides line up with TRBD1. The CDR3 has 11 residues. Germline V gives CDR1 DFQATT, CDR2 SNEGSKA (reference sequence). With 6 bases clipped from V and 15 bases from J, the junction kept 11 bases outside the gene matches. CDR3 nucleotide sequence: TGCAGTGCAAGGGACAGCCCTAGAGGGTTCTTC. Encoded protein: CSARDSPRGFF.

This clonotype showed up many times. The V and J genes are TRBV29-1 and TRBJ1-2; D not certain. The CDR3 has 13 amino acids. V lost 5 bases and J 0 bases, leaving 10 bases between the germline ends. From germline, CDR1 is SQVTM and CDR2 ANQGSEA. The CDR3: CSVPPGANYGYTF. In DNA form, the CDR3 reads TGCAGCGTTCCCCCCGGGGCTAACTATGGCTACACCTTC.

The table lists this clonotype with many counts. This chain uses TRBV7-2 with TRBJ2-3; 10 bases agree with TRBD2. The CDR3 length is 14 residues. V gave up 4 bases and J gave up 3 bases; unmatched junction bases: 1. CDR1 is SGHTA and CDR2 is FQGNSA in the germline V gene. The CDR3 region is CASSSGLATDTQYF. The CDR3 coding sequence is TGTGCCAGCAGCTCGGGACTAGCGACAGATACGCAGTATTTT.

Ten or more counts support this clonotype. V is TRBV20-1 and J is TRBJ2-1; TRBD2 matches at 7 bases. Germline-derived CDR1 and CDR2 are DFQATT and SNEGSKA (reference sequence). The junction had 12 bases not matched to a gene; V was cut back by 6 bases and J by 7 bases. The CDR3 runs to 14 residues. The CDR3 coding sequence is TGCAGTGCCCCCCACGGACTAGTGTGGAATGAGCAGTTCTTC. As protein: CSAPHGLVWNEQFF.

This clonotype was picked up a small number of times. This chain connects TRBV5-1 to TRBJ2-5; 11 nucleotides match TRBD2. The CDR3 extends over 16 amino acids. The junction had 7 bases not matched to a gene; V was cut back by 4 bases and J by 2 bases. The germline gives CDR1 SGHRS, CDR2 YFSETQ. The CDR3 region is CASSGGLADTQETQYF. CDR3 DNA sequence: TGCGCCAGCAGCGGGGGACTAGCGGACACACAAGAGACCCAGTACTTC.

This clonotype was observed many times. This sequence joins TRBV6-5 and TRBJ1-2, with D perhaps TRBD1 (5 bases). Germline V lookup: CDR1 MNHEY, CDR2 SVGAGI. The CDR3 spans 13 residues. Trimming cost V 7 bases and J 6 bases, with 15 bases left between them. The CDR3 protein is CASNPTVLDGYTF. The CDR3 DNA is TGTGCCAGCAACCCGACAGTGCTAGATGGCTACACCTTC.

This clonotype occurred many times. The chain employs TRBV24-1 and TRBJ1-5, with D uncertain. Germline CDR1 and CDR2: KGHDR and SFDVKD. Trimming took 2 bases from V and 0 from J, leaving 7 bases between them. This CDR3 has 15 residues. In DNA, the CDR3 is TGTGCCACCAGTGATTCAGTATATAGCAATCAGCCCCAGCATTTT. Residues: CATSDSVYSNQPQHF.

There are a few counts of this clonotype. The chain couples TRBV11-1 to TRBJ2-1; 9 positions agree with TRBD2. Germline values: CDR1 SGHAT, CDR2 FQDESV (reference sequence). The V and J ends lost 8 bases and 6 bases, in that order; junction bases with no gene match: 23. The CDR3 consists of 19 residues. CDR3: CASGRTSEGEVEWANEQFF. The CDR3 region has the DNA TGTGCCAGCGGCCGGACTAGCGAAGGGGAAGTTGAGTGGGCCAATGAGCAGTTCTTC.

This clonotype was picked up many times. The chain is built from TRBV20-1 and TRBJ1-5; 9 bases match TRBD1. The junction had 5 bases not matched to a gene; V was cut back by 5 bases and J by 6 bases. Germline V gene sequence: CDR1 DFQATT, CDR2 SNEGSKA (reference sequence). This CDR3 comprises 13 residues. The CDR3 sequence is CSAFTGGPQPQHF. The CDR3 nucleotides are TGCAGTGCTTTTACAGGGGGCCCTCAGCCCCAGCATTTT.

The chain has TRBV12-3 or TRBV12-4 and TRBJ2-2; D is perhaps TRBD2 (5 bases). This CDR3 region has 15 residues. The V end lost 7 bases, the J end lost 1 base, and 13 bases lay between the germline ends. CDR3 in amino acids: CASTPRAKNTGELFF. CDR3 DNA: TGTGCCAGCACCCCGCGGGCGAAGAACACCGGGGAGCTGTTTTTT.

This clonotype was observed many times. This chain joins TRBV24-1 and TRBJ2-2; 9 bases are shared with TRBD1. The CDR3 loop spans 16 amino acids. V lost 3 bases and J lost 3; bases outside the gene matches: 4. CDR1 KGHDR and CDR2 SFDVKD come from the germline V gene. This chain's CDR3 is CATSDRDRAYTGELFF. The CDR3, as DNA: TGTGCCACCAGTGATCGGGACAGGGCCTACACCGGGGAGCTGTTTTTT.

The chain carries TRBV12-3 or TRBV12-4 and TRBJ1-1; the D is unclear. Trimming took off 3 bases at V and 4 bases at J, with 18 bases between the two ends. The CDR3 runs to 16 residues. The CDR3 sequence is CASSLNLYSVSTEAFF. CDR3 sequence (DNA): TGTGCCAGCAGTTTGAATTTGTATTCGGTGAGCACTGAAGCTTTCTTT.

This clonotype was counted at least ten times. The CDR3, as DNA: TGCAGTGCTCGGCGGGTCTTGAACACTGAAGCTTTCTTT. It yields the protein CSARRVLNTEAFF. V is TRBV20-1 and J is TRBJ1-1; D is ambiguous. CDR3 length: 13 residues. In germline, CDR1 is DFQATT, CDR2 SNEGSKA (reference sequence). The germline V and J ends were trimmed by 5 bases and 0 bases, with 10 bases remaining between them.

Comments on this clonotype: This could be a read error, since a much larger clone is one nucleotide away. The CDR3 spells CSAREEITDAQYF. CDR3 nucleotides: TGCAGTGCTAGGGAGGAGATCACAGATGCGCAGTATTTT. The V call is TRBV20-1, the J call TRBJ2-3, with D possibly TRBD2 on 5 matching bases. The CDR3 is made up of 13 amino acids. Germline V CDR1 and CDR2: DFQATT, SNEGSKA (reference sequence).

The table lists this clonotype with many counts. This chain uses TRBV12-3 or TRBV12-4 with TRBJ2-1; 8 bases fit TRBD2. The junction had 21 bases not matched to a gene; V was cut back by 8 bases and J by 9 bases. The CDR3 totals 17 residues. The CDR3 sequence is CASRFNRWGLVSGEQFF. Written as DNA, the CDR3 is TGTGCCAGCCGATTTAACCGTTGGGGACTAGTGAGTGGTGAGCAGTTCTTC.

This rearrangement joins TRBV19 to TRBJ2-7, with TRBD2 matching over 7 bases. The V gene's germline CDR1 is LNHDA and CDR2 SQIVND (reference sequence). The trim removed 6 bases at V and 3 bases at J, leaving 8 bases unmatched. This CDR3 contains 14 residues. Here the CDR3 DNA reads TGTGCCAGTAGCCAGCGGGGCAGGCTCTACGAGCAGTACTTC. Protein product: CASSQRGRLYEQYF.

Ten or more counts support this clonotype. The J gene is TRBJ1-1, the V gene TRBV7-9; D remains ambiguous. CDR3 length equals 15 residues. Per the germline V gene, CDR1 is SEHNR and CDR2 is FQNEAQ (reference sequence). Between the trimmed V and J ends, which lost 0 bases and 6 bases, there was a span of 14 bases. As DNA, the CDR3 is TGTGCCAGCAGCTTAGCGAATCGGGCAGACCCTGAAGCTTTCTTT. Its translation: CASSLANRADPEAFF.

The gene calls are TRBV20-1 and TRBJ1-1; maybe TRBD1 (5 bases). Trimming stripped 5 bases from V and 3 bases from J, with 19 bases between. The germline CDR1 and CDR2 sequences are DFQATT and SNEGSKA (reference sequence). This CDR3 comprises 15 residues. The DNA for the CDR3 is TGCAGTGCTGGAGGGGTTACTCGAGGGGACACTGAAGCTTTCTTT. It specifies CSAGGVTRGDTEAFF.